What follows describes a single TCR beta chain. Profiled with immunoSEQ multiplex PCR; TCRdb holds only in-frame clones, not every one. The sample lists roughly 180,000 clones, about four fifths occurring once. These data originate in a study of blood T cell repertoires in COVID-19. CDR1 is SEHNR and CDR2 is FQNEAQ in the germline V gene (reference sequence). Trimming left V 2 bases short and J 14 bases short, with 12 bases between. The CDR3 consists of 11 residues. Material: peripheral blood. The rearrangement links TRBV7-9 to TRBJ1-1, with D possibly TRBD1 on 5 matching bases. This TCR was recovered from a woman aged 40 to 50 with COVID-19, enrolled during active disease. Written as DNA, the CDR3 is TGTGCCAGCAGCTTACTGACAGAAAAGTTCTTT. The encoded protein is CASSLLTEKFF.